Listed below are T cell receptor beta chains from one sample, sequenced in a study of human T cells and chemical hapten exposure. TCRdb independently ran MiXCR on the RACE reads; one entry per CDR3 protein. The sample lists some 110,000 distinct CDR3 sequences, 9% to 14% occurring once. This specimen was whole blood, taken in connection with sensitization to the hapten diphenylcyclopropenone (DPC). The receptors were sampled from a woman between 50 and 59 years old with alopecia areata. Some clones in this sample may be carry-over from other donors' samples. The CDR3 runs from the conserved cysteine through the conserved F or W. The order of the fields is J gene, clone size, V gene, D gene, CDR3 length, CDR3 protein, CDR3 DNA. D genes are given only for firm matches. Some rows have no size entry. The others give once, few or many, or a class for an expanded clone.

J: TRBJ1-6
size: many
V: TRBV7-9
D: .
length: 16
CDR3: CASNEGRSSYNSPLHF
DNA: TGTGCCAGCAACGAGGGGAGGAGCTCCTATAATTCACCCCTCCACTTT

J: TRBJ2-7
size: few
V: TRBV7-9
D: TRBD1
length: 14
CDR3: CASSATGAIYEQYF
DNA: TGTGCCAGCAGCGCGACAGGGGCGATCTACGAGCAGTACTTC

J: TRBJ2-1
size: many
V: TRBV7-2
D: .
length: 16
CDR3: CASSLDSVGASREQFF
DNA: TGTGCCAGCAGCTTAGATTCCGTGGGGGCTAGCAGGGAGCAGTTCTTC

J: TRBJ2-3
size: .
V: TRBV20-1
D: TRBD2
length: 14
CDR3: CSATRDYNTDTQYF
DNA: TGCAGTGCTACCCGGGACTACAACACAGATACGCAGTATTTT

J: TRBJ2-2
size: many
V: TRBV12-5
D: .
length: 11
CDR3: CASAINGELFF
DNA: TGTGCTAGTGCCATAAACGGGGAGCTGTTTTTT

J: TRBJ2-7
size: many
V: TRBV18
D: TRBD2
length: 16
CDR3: CASSPPGTSRPYEQYF
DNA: TGTGCCAGCTCACCACCGGGGACTAGCCGACCCTACGAGCAGTACTTC

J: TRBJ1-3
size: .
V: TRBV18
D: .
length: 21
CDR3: CASSQTSGPLLPPASGNTIYF
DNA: TGTGCCAGCTCACAAACCTCCGGTCCCCTACTCCCACCGGCGTCTGGAAACACCATATATTTT

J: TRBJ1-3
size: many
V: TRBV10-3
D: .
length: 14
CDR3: CATEDSNSGNTIYF
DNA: TGTGCCACCGAGGACAGCAACTCTGGAAACACCATATATTTT

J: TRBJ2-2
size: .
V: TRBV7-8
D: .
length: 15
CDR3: CASSSGVLSTGELFF
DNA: TGTGCCAGCAGCTCCGGTGTCCTGAGCACCGGGGAGCTGTTTTTT

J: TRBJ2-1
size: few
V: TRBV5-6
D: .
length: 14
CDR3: CASSLADRYNEQFF
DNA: TGTGCCAGCAGCTTGGCCGACAGATACAATGAGCAGTTCTTC

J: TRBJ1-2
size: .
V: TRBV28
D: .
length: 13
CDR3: CASSPGRERGYTF
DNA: TGTGCCAGCAGCCCCGGCAGGGAGCGGGGCTACACCTTC

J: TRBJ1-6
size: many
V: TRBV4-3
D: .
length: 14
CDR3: CASSQVEVGSPLHF
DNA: TGCGCCAGCAGCCAGGTTGAAGTCGGGTCACCCCTCCACTTT

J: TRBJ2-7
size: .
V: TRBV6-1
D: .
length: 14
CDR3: CASSEMVGRIEQYF
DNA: TGTGCCAGCAGTGAAATGGTCGGAAGGATTGAGCAGTACTTC

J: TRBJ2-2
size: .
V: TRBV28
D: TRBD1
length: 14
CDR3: CASSIPGTGGKLFF
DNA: TGTGCCAGCAGTATCCCCGGGACAGGGGGAAAGCTGTTTTTT

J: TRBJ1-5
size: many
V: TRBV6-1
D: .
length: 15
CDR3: CASSEAGQPGQPQHF
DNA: TGTGCCAGCAGTGAAGCTGGCCAACCCGGGCAGCCCCAGCATTTT

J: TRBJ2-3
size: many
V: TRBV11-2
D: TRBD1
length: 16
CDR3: CASSYGTVRRTDTQYF
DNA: TGTGCCAGCAGCTACGGGACAGTTAGAAGGACAGATACGCAGTATTTT

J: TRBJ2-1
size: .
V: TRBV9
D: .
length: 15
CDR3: CASAPTGSPYNEQFF
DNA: TGTGCCTCAGCCCCAACCGGGAGCCCCTACAATGAGCAGTTCTTC

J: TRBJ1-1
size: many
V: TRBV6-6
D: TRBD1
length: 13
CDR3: CASSTGAHTEAFF
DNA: TGTGCCAGCAGCACAGGGGCCCACACTGAAGCTTTCTTT

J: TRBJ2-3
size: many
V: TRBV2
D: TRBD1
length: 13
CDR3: CASSEVGQGSQYF
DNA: TGTGCCAGCAGTGAAGTAGGACAGGGGTCGCAGTATTTT

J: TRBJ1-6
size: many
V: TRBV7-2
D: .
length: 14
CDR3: CASSGGQYNSPLHF
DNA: TGTGCCAGCAGCGGTGGACAGTATAATTCACCCCTCCACTTT

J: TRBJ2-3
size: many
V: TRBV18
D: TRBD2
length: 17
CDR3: CASSPGLAGTGGDTQYF
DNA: TGTGCCAGCTCACCGGGACTAGCGGGGACCGGGGGAGATACGCAGTATTTT

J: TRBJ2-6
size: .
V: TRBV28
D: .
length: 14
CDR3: CASRTNSGANVLTF
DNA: TGTGCCAGCAGGACTAACTCTGGGGCCAACGTCCTGACTTTC

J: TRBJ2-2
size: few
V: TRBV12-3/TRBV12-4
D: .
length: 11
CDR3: CASSYGGELFF
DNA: TGTGCCAGCAGCTACGGCGGGGAGCTGTTTTTT

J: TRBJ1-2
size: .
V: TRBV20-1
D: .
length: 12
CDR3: CSAARQDSGYTF
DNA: TGCAGTGCCGCGAGGCAGGACAGTGGCTACACCTTC

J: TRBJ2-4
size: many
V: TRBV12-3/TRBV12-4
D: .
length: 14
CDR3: CASSYRVAKNIQYF
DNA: TGTGCCAGCAGTTACAGGGTAGCCAAAAACATTCAGTACTTC

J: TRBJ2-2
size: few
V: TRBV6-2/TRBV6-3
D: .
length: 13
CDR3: CASKAGWTGELFF
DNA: TGTGCCAGCAAGGCGGGATGGACCGGGGAGCTGTTTTTT

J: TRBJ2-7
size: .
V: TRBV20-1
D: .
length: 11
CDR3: CSGTASYEQYF
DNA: TGCAGTGGGACGGCATCCTACGAGCAGTACTTC

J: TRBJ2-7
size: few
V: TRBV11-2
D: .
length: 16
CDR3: CASSSYVRQEGGEQYF
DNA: TGTGCCAGCAGCTCCTACGTCAGACAGGAGGGAGGAGAGCAGTACTTC

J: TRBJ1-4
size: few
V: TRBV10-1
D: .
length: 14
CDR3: CASSEHQGPEKLFF
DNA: TGCGCCAGCAGTGAGCACCAGGGCCCCGAAAAACTGTTTTTT

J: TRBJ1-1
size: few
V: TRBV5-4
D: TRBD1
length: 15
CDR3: CASSIGTGAHTEAFF
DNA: TGTGCCAGCAGCATCGGGACAGGGGCCCACACTGAAGCTTTCTTT

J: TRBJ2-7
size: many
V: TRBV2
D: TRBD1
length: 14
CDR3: CASSPGTGPTEQYF
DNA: TGTGCCAGCAGTCCCGGGACAGGACCCACCGAGCAGTACTTC

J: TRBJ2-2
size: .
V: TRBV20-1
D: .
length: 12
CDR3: CGQAANTGELFF
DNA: TGCGGCCAAGCAGCGAACACCGGGGAGCTGTTTTTT

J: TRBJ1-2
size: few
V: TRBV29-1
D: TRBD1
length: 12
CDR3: CSSRTGGYGYTF
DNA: TGCAGCTCCCGGACAGGGGGCTATGGCTACACCTTC

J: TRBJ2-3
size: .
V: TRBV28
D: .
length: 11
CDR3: CASSLLREITF
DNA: TGTGCCAGCAGTTTATTGCGGGAAATTACTTTT

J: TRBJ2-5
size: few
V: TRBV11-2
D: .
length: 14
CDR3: CASSLDRTQETQYF
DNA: TGTGCCAGCAGCTTAGACAGGACCCAAGAGACCCAGTACTTC

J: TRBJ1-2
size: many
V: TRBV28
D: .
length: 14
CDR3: CASSWRTANYGYTF
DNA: TGTGCCAGCAGTTGGAGGACAGCAAACTATGGCTACACCTTC

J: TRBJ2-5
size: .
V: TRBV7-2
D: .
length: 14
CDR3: CASSLVWGPETQYF
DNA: TGTGCCAGCAGCTTAGTGTGGGGCCCAGAGACCCAGTACTTC

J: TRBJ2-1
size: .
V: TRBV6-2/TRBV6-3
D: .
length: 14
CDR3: CASSLPEGYNEQFF
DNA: TGTGCCAGCAGCCTCCCGGAGGGCTACAATGAGCAGTTCTTC

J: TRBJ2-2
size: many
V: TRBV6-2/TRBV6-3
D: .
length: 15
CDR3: CASARPNGVSGELFF
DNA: TGTGCCAGCGCGCGACCGAATGGGGTCTCTGGGGAGCTGTTTTTT

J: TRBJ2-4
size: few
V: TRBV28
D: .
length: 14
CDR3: CASSFSGNQNIQYF
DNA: TGTGCCAGCAGTTTTTCAGGGAATCAAAACATTCAGTACTTC

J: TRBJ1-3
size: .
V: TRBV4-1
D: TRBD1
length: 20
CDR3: CASSPSTGQGITYSGNTIYF
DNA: TGCGCCAGCAGCCCGTCCACGGGACAGGGGATTACTTACTCTGGAAACACCATATATTTT

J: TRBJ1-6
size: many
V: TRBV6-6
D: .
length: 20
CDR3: CASRLDLLGSLGDLIHPLHF
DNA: TGTGCCAGCCGGCTCGACCTCCTAGGAAGTTTGGGGGACCTAATTCACCCCCTCCACTTT

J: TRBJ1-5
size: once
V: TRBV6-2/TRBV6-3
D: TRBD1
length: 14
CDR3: CASSWTGLYQPQHF
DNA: TGTGCCAGCTCCTGGACAGGCCTCTATCAGCCCCAGCATTTT

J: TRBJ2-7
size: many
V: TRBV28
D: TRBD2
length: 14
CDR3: CASSSSGRRYEQYF
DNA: TGTGCCAGCAGTTCTAGCGGGAGGAGGTACGAGCAGTACTTC

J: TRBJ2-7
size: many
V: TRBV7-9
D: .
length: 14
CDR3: CASSLEPGSYEQYF
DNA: TGTGCCAGCAGCTTAGAACCGGGTAGCTACGAGCAGTACTTC

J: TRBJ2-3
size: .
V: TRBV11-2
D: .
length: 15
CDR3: CASSGDSWNTDTQYF
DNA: TGTGCCAGCAGCGGGGACTCCTGGAACACAGATACGCAGTATTTT

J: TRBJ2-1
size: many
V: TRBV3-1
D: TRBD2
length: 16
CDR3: CASSQDPGGARVEQFF
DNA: TGTGCCAGCAGCCAAGATCCCGGGGGGGCCCGGGTTGAGCAGTTCTTC

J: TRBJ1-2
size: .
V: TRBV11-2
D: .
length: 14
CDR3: CASSLPLYGYGYTF
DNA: TGTGCCAGCAGCTTACCCCTGTACGGGTATGGCTACACCTTC

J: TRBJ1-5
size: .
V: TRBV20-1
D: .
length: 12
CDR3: CSAVKGNQPQHF
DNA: TGCAGTGCTGTAAAAGGAAATCAGCCCCAGCATTTT

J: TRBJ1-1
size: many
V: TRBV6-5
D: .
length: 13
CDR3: CASLAALNTEAFF
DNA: TGTGCCAGCCTGGCAGCATTGAACACTGAAGCTTTCTTT

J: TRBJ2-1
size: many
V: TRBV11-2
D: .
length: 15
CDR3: CASSQNWGSGNEQFF
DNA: TGTGCCAGCAGCCAGAACTGGGGGTCGGGGAATGAGCAGTTCTTC

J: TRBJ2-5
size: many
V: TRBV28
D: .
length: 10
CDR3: CASKSETQYF
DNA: TGTGCCAGCAAATCTGAGACCCAGTACTTC

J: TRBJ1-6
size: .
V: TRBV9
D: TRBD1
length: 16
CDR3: CASSPGQGAYNSPLHF
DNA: TGTGCCAGCAGCCCGGGACAGGGGGCGTATAATTCACCCCTCCACTTT

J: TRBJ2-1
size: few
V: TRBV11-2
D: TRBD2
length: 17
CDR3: CASSFASAVAGDNEQFF
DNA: TGTGCCAGCAGCTTCGCCTCCGCGGTAGCGGGGGACAATGAGCAGTTCTTC

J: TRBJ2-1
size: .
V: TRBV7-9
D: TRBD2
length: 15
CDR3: CASSFELAGANEQFF
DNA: TGTGCCAGCAGCTTTGAACTAGCGGGAGCAAACGAGCAGTTCTTC